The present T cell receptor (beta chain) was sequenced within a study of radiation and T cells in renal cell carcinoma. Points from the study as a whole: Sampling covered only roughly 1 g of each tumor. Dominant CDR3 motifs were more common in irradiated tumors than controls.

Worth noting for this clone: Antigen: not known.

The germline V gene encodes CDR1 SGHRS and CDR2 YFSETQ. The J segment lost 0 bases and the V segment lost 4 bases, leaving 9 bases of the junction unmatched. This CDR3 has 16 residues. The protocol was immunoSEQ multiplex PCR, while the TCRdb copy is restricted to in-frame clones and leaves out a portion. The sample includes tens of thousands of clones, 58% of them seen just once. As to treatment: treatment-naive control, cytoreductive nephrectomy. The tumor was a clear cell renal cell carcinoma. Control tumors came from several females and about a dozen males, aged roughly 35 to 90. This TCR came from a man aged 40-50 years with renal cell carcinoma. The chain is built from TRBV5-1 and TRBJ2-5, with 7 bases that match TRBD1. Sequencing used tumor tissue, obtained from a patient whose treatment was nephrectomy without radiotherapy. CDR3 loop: CASSVGTAIYQETQYF. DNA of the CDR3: TGCGCCAGCAGCGTCGGGACAGCTATTTACCAAGAGACCCAGTACTTC.